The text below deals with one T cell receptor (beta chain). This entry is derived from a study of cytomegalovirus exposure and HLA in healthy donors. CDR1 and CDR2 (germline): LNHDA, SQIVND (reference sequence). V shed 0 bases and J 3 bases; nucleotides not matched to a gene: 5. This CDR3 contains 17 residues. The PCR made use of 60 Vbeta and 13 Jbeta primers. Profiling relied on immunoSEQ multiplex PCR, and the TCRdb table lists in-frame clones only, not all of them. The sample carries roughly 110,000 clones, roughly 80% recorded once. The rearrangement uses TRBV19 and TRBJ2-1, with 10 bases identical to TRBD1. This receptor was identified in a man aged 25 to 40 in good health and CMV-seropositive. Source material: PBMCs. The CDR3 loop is CASSIDWTGGLYNEQFF. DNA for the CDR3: TGTGCCAGTAGTATAGATTGGACAGGGGGTCTCTACAATGAGCAGTTCTTC.